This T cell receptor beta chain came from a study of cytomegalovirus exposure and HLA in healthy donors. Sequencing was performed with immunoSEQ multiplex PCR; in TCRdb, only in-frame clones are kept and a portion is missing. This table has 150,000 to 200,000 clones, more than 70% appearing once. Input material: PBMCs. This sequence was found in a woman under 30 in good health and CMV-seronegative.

The CDR3 coding sequence is TGTGCCTGGAGTGTCCGCGTCGGGGGGGGCAATGAGCAGTTCTTC. Its protein product is CAWSVRVGGGNEQFF. The rearrangement joins TRBV30 to TRBJ2-1, with TRBD2 matching 8 bases. CDR1 GTSNPN and CDR2 SVGIG come from the germline V gene (reference sequence). The CDR3 sequence is 15 residues long. V was pared by 0 bases and J by 6 bases, with 7 bases of the junction left unmatched.